This paragraph reports one TCR beta chain. TCRdb used MiXCR to reprocess the RACE reads, holding one entry per CDR3 protein. The table lists about 340,000 distinct CDR3 sequences, approximately 6.3% of them singletons, with around 8.2% in the top ten. Regarding time point: patch test 1, 2 weeks after DPC sensitization. Treatment noted: therapeutic diphenylcyclopropenone sensitization with weekly scalp DPC. The length of the CDR3 is 14 residues. Germline V CDR1 and CDR2: LGHNA, YSLEER. Trimming left V 0 bases short and J 4 bases short, with 8 bases between. The data belong to a study of human T cells and chemical hapten exposure. About the research overall: In the sensitization step, 2% DPC was placed on 2 cm by 2 cm of upper inner arm skin.

This TCR was sampled from a woman aged 18-35 years with alopecia areata. Some clones in this sample may be carry-over from other donors' samples. Sequencing used whole blood, obtained in connection with sensitization to the hapten diphenylcyclopropenone (DPC). The rearrangement links TRBV4-3 to TRBJ2-3; D remains unclear. In DNA, the CDR3 is TGCGCCAGCAGCCAAGATTCTGGGGCAGATACGCAGTATTTT. The encoded protein is CASSQDSGADTQYF.